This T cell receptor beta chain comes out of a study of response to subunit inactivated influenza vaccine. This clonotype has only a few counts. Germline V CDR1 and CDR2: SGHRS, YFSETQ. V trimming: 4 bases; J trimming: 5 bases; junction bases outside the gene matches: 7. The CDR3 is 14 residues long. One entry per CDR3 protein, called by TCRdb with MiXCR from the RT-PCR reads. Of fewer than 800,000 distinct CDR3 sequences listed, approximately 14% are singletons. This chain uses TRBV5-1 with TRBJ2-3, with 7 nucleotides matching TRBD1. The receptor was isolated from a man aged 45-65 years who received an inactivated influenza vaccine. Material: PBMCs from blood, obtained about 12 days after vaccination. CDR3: CASSHTGAVDTQYF. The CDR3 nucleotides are TGCGCCAGCAGCCACACAGGGGCTGTAGATACGCAGTATTTT. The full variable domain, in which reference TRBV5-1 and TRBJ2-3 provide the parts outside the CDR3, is KAGVTQTPRYLIKTRGQQVTLSCSPISGHRSVSWYQQTPGQGLQFLFEYFSETQRNKGNFPGRFSGRQFSNSRSEMNVSTLELGDSALYLCASSHTGAVDTQYFGPGTRLTVL.